Presented here are 16 T cell receptor beta chains from one specimen sequenced in a study of regulatory T cells in long-lasting Graves disease. Researchers made TCR beta libraries by using iRepertoire HTBI primers and running Arm-PCR on CDR3 regions. TCRdb itself ran the multiplex PCR reads through MiXCR, one entry per CDR3 protein. The profile covers a few hundred thousand distinct CDR3 sequences, with roughly 13% appearing a single time and over 7.5% taken by the ten largest. The sample's time point: newly diagnosed GD, antithyroid drugs for less than 3 months. RNA from PBMCs was the source of the TCR library. The same specimen was also included in a second study, on T cells in Graves' hyperthyroidism and ophthalmopathy.

Here the sequenced sample was peripheral blood mononuclear cells (PBMCs), taken at new diagnosis, from a patient treated with antithyroid drugs. These receptors all stem from a man aged 25-45 years with Graves disease.

The CDR3 protein is CSVERDFNTEAFF. The CDR3 DNA is TGCAGCGTTGAAAGGGATTTTAACACTGAAGCTTTCTTT. The V call is TRBV29-1, the J call TRBJ1-1; the D is unclear. V shed 2 bases and J shed 2 bases, with 9 bases lying between them. CDR3 length: 13 amino acids. Germline CDR1 reads SQVTM; CDR2 reads ANQGSEA.

This clonotype was counted many times. The gene calls are TRBV30 and TRBJ1-1; D might be TRBD1 (5 bases). This CDR3 has 12 residues. V shed 4 bases and J shed 4 bases, with 10 bases lying between them. Germline CDR1 is GTSNPN and CDR2 is SVGIG (reference sequence). The CDR3 protein is CAWNGGTTEAFF. The CDR3 DNA reads as TGTGCCTGGAATGGAGGGACCACTGAAGCTTTCTTT.

This clonotype was detected many times. This chain joins TRBV6-5 and TRBJ2-3; 11 bases agree with TRBD2. Germline trimming cut 3 bases from V and 4 bases from J; bases unmatched to any gene: 3. The CDR3 has 15 residues. Germline lookup yields CDR1 MNHEY and CDR2 SVGAGI. Here the CDR3 reads CASSYSGRAADTQYF. The CDR3 DNA is TGTGCCAGCAGTTATAGCGGGAGGGCCGCAGATACGCAGTATTTT.

The J gene is TRBJ2-7, the V gene TRBV30, with 9 bases fitting TRBD2. After removal of 3 bases from V and 5 bases from J, the junction contained 11 bases not matched to a gene. The length of the CDR3 is 15 residues. Germline V CDR1 and CDR2: GTSNPN, SVGIG (reference sequence). CDR3 sequence reads: CAWRMFAGGRHEQYF. The CDR3 DNA sequence: TGTGCCTGGAGGATGTTTGCGGGAGGGCGACACGAGCAGTACTTC.

This clonotype was detected ten times or more. This rearrangement joins TRBV27 to TRBJ2-5, with 7 bases aligning to TRBD2. The CDR3 consists of 17 residues. Germline values: CDR1 MNHEY, CDR2 SMNVEV (reference sequence). V was pared by 6 bases and J by 7 bases, with 20 bases of the junction left unmatched. Here the CDR3 reads CASSQGRNPWGGRTQYF. The CDR3 DNA reads TGTGCCAGCAGCCAAGGGCGGAACCCTTGGGGGGGGAGGACCCAGTACTTC.

There are many counts of this clonotype. The chain has TRBV7-8 and TRBJ2-3; TRBD2 matches at 10 bases. Germline loops: CDR1 SGHVS, CDR2 FQNEAQ. The CDR3 is made up of 15 amino acids. V trimming: 5 bases; J trimming: 7 bases; junction bases outside the gene matches: 9. The CDR3 coding sequence is TGTGCCAGCAGCCCCCCTCTAGCGGGAGAACATACGCAGTATTTT. This translates into CASSPPLAGEHTQYF.

A few counts support this clonotype. V and J are TRBV29-1 and TRBJ2-1, with D possibly being TRBD2 (6 bases). V was shortened by 7 bases and J by 7 bases, with 14 bases between the two germline ends. The germline V gene has CDR1 SQVTM and CDR2 ANQGSEA. CDR3 size: 12 residues. CDR3: CSARTGVNEQFF. The CDR3 DNA reads as TGCAGCGCCCGAACGGGGGTGAATGAGCAGTTCTTC.

This clonotype was seen many times. V is TRBV30 and J is TRBJ1-2, with D hard to call. The CDR3 extends over 11 amino acids. Trimming took off 3 bases at V and 0 bases at J, with 2 bases between the two ends. Germline CDR1 GTSNPN, CDR2 SVGIG (reference sequence). CDR3 region: CAWRSNYGYTF. The CDR3 DNA reads TGTGCCTGGAGGTCTAACTATGGCTACACCTTC.

V is TRBV2 and J is TRBJ2-7; TRBD1 matches at 8 bases. J was trimmed by 6 bases and V by 6 bases; bases with no gene match: 10. Germline V CDR1 and CDR2: SNHLY, FYNNEI. The CDR3 totals 14 residues. This chain's CDR3 is CASRGTGHEGEQYF. In nucleotides, the CDR3 is TGTGCCAGCAGGGGGACAGGCCACGAGGGCGAGCAGTACTTC.

The J gene is TRBJ2-3, the V gene TRBV10-2; D call uncertain. This CDR3 is built from 16 residues. Trimming pared 2 bases from V and 2 bases from J, leaving 14 bases between. Germline V CDR1 and CDR2: WSHSY, SAAADI. The CDR3 is CASSEDGWRPTDTQYF. CDR3 bases: TGCGCCAGCAGTGAGGACGGGTGGCGGCCCACAGATACGCAGTATTTT.

This clonotype was observed many times. The chain couples TRBV5-1 to TRBJ2-1; D may be TRBD2 (5 bases). Germline loops: CDR1 SGHRS, CDR2 YFSETQ. The CDR3 sequence is 17 residues long. V was pared by 0 bases and J by 3 bases, with 16 bases between. The CDR3 coding sequence is TGCGCCAGCAGCTTGGTGAGGGTCAATGGGATCTACAATGAGCAGTTCTTC. Translating it yields CASSLVRVNGIYNEQFF.

At least ten counts were recorded for this clonotype. The chain has TRBV30 and TRBJ1-5, with a possible D match to TRBD1 (5 bases). Germline V CDR1 and CDR2: GTSNPN, SVGIG (reference sequence). Trimming removed 2 bases at V and 3 bases at J, with 8 bases between. The CDR3 is 13 residues long. CDR3 protein: CAWSWGLNQPQHF. The CDR3 bases are TGTGCCTGGAGTTGGGGCCTCAATCAGCCCCAGCATTTT.

The V and J genes are TRBV7-3 and TRBJ2-5; 7 nucleotides match TRBD2. CDR1 is SGHTA and CDR2 is FQGTGA in the germline V gene. V lost 5 bases to trimming and J lost 1 base; unmatched junction nucleotides: 7. This CDR3 has 15 amino acids. This CDR3 reads CASSARLAVQETQYF. In nucleotides, the CDR3 is TGTGCCAGCAGCGCCAGGCTAGCGGTCCAAGAGACCCAGTACTTC.

This clonotype was found a few times. The CDR3 loop is CAWSRDRAYGYTF. Here the CDR3 DNA reads TGTGCCTGGAGTAGGGACAGGGCCTATGGCTACACCTTC. The gene calls are TRBV30 and TRBJ1-2; 9 nucleotides line up with TRBD1. The CDR3 totals 13 residues. Germline trimming cut 2 bases from V and 4 bases from J; bases unmatched to any gene: 2. Germline values: CDR1 GTSNPN, CDR2 SVGIG (reference sequence). The variable domain in full, completed from reference TRBV30 and TRBJ1-2, reads SQTIHQWPATLVQPVGSPLSLECTVEGTSNPNLYWYRQAAGRGLQLLFYSVGIGQISSEVPQNLSASRPQDRQFILSSKKLLLSDSGFYLCAWSRDRAYGYTFGSGTRLTVV.

This clonotype was detected many times. V usage is TRBV2 and J usage is TRBJ1-6, with a tentative D call TRBD1 (5 bases). This CDR3 has 17 amino acids. Germline V gene data show CDR1 as SNHLY and CDR2 as FYNNEI. Deletions cut 0 bases from V and 3 bases from J, with 12 bases between. DNA for the CDR3: TGTGCCAGCAGTGAAGCCGCCGGGACGGACTATAATTCACCCCTCCACTTT. This codes for CASSEAAGTDYNSPLHF.

Ten or more counts support this clonotype. V gene TRBV7-8 combines with J gene TRBJ2-1; D is perhaps TRBD2 (5 bases). The CDR3 totals 15 residues. Germline-derived CDR1 and CDR2 are SGHVS and FQNEAQ. With 5 bases removed from V and 0 bases from J, the gap between germline ends came to 11 bases. Written as DNA, the CDR3 is TGTGCCAGCAGCCCCGGGGTATACTCCTACAATGAGCAGTTCTTC. The encoded protein is CASSPGVYSYNEQFF. Based on the CDR3 plus reference TRBV7-8 and TRBJ2-1, the full variable domain is GAGVSQSPRYKVAKRGQDVALRCDPISGHVSLFWYQQALGQGPEFLTYFQNEAQLDKSGLPSDRFFAERPEGSVSTLKIQRTQQEDSAVYLCASSPGVYSYNEQFFGPGTRLTVL.